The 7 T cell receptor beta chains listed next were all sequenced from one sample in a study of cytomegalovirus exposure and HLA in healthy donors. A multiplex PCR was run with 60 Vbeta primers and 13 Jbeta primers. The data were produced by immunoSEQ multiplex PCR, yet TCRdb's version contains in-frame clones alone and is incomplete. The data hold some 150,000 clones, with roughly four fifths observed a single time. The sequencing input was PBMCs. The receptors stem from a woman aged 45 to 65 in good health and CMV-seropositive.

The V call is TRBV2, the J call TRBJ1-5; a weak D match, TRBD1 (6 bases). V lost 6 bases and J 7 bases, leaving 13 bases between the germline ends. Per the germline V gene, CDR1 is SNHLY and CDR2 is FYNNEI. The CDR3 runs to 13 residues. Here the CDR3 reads CASSIGQFQPQHF. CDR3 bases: TGTGCCAGCAGCATCGGACAGTTCCAGCCCCAGCATTTT.

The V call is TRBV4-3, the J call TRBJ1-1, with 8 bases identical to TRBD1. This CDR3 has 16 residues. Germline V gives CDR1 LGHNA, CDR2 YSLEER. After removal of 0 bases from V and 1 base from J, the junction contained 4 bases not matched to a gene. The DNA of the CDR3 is TGCGCCAGCAGCCAAGATGGCGGGACAGGGAACACTGAAGCTTTCTTT. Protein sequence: CASSQDGGTGNTEAFF.

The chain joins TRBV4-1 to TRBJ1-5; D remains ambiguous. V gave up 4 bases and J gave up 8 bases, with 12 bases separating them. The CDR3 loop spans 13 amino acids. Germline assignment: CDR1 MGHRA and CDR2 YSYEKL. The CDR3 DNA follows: TGCGCCAGCAGCCCGCCGGGTATTGAGCCCCAGCATTTT. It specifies CASSPPGIEPQHF.

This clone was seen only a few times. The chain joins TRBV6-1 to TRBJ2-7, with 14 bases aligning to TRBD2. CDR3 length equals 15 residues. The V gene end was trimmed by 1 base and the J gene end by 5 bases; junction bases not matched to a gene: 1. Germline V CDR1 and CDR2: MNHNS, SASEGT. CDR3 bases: TGTGCCAGCAGTGAAGGGGGACTAGCGGGAGACGAGCAGTACTTC. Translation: CASSEGGLAGDEQYF.

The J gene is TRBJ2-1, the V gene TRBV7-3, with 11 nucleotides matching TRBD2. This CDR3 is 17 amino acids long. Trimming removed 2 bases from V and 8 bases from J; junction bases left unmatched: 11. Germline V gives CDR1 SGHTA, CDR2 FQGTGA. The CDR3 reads CASSLGVAGGSSYEQFF. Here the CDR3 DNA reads TGTGCCAGCAGCTTAGGGGTAGCGGGAGGGTCCTCGTATGAGCAGTTCTTC.

The CDR3 region is CAWEGQSAQYF. The CDR3 coding sequence is TGTGCCTGGGAGGGACAAAGTGCGCAGTATTTT. The genes are TRBV30 and TRBJ2-3; possible D gene TRBD1, 6 bases. Germline V CDR1 and CDR2: GTSNPN, SVGIG (reference sequence). CDR3 size: 11 residues. V gave up 5 bases and J gave up 10 bases, with 13 bases separating them.

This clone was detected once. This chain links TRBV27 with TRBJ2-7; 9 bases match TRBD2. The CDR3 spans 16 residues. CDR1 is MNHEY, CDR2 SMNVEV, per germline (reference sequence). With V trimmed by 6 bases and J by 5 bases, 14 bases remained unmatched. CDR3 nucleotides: TGTGCCAGCAGCCTCCTAGCGGGGCTCGACCGCCACGAGCAGTACTTC. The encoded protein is CASSLLAGLDRHEQYF.